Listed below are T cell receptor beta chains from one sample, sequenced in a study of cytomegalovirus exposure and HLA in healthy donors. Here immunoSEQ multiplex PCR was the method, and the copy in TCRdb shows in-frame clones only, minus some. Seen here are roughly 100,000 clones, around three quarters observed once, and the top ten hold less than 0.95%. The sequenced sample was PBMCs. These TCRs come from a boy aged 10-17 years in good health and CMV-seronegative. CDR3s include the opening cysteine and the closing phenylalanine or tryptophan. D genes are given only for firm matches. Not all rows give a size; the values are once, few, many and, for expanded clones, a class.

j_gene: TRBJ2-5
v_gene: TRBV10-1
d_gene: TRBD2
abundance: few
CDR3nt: TGCGCCAGCAGTGTGTCTAGCGGGAGAGGGCAAGAGACCCAGTACTTC
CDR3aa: CASSVSSGRGQETQYF

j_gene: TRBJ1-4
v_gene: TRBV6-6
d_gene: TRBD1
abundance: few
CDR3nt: TGTGCCAGCAGTTACCAGGGGGCGGATGAAAAACTGTTTTTT
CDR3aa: CASSYQGADEKLFF

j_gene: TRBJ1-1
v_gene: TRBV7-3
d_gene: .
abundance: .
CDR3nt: TGTGCCAGCAGGTCGGGTGGCATGAACACTGAAGCTTTCTTT
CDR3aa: CASRSGGMNTEAFF

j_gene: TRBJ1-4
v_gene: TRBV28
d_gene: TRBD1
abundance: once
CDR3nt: TGTGCCAGCAGTCTGGACAGGGTAAACGAAAAACTGTTTTTT
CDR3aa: CASSLDRVNEKLFF

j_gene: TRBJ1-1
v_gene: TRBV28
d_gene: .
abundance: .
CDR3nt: TGTGCCAGCAGTTACTACACGGTGAACACTGAAGCTTTCTTT
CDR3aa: CASSYYTVNTEAFF

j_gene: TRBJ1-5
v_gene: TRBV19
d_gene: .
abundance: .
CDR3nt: TGTGCCAGTAGTATAGTTACAGGTATCGATCAGCCCCAGCATTTT
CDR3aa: CASSIVTGIDQPQHF

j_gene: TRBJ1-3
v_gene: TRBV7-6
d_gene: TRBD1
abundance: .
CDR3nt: TGTGCCAGCAGCTTAGGACAGGGGTTATCTGGAAACACCATATATTTT
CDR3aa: CASSLGQGLSGNTIYF

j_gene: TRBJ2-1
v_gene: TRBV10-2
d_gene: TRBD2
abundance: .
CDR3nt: TGCGCCAGCAGTGACGGAGCCCATAGCGGGAGGGAGCAGTTCTTC
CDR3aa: CASSDGAHSGREQFF

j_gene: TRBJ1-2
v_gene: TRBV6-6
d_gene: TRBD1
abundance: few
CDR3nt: TGTGCCAGCAGCCCCCAGGGGGCGGGGTATGGCTACACCTTC
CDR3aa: CASSPQGAGYGYTF

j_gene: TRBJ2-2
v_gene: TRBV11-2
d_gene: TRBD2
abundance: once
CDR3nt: TGTGCCAGCAGCCCCTCAGAGGCGGGAGTTTTCACCGGGGAGCTGTTTTTT
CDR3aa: CASSPSEAGVFTGELFF

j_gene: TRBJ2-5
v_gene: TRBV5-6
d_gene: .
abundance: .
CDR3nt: TGTGCCAGCAGCTTACGGAGATTCGTCCTTGAGACCCAGTACTTC
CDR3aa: CASSLRRFVLETQYF

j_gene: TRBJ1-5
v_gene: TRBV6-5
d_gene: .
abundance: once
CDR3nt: TGTGCCAGCGGGGAGATCGGCAATCAGCCCCAGCATTTT
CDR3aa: CASGEIGNQPQHF

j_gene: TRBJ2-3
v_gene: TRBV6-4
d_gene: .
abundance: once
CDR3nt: TGTGCCAGCAGTGACCCTGACAGAACTAGCACAGATACGCAGTATTTT
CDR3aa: CASSDPDRTSTDTQYF

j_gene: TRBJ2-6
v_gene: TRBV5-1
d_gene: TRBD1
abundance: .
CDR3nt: TGCGCCAGCAGCTTGGCCGGACAGGGGGCGGCTGGGGCCAACGTCCTGACTTTC
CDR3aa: CASSLAGQGAAGANVLTF

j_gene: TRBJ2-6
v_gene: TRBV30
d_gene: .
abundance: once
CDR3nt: TGTGCCTGGACTCCTGGGGCCAACGTCCTGACTTTC
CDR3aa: CAWTPGANVLTF

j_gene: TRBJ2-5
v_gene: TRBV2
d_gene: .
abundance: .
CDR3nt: TGTGCCAGCAGTGCGATGAGGGGGAGAGAGACCCAGTACTTC
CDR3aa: CASSAMRGRETQYF

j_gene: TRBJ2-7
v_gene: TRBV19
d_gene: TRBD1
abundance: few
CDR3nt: TGTGCCAGTAGTGGACAGGGCGTAGGCGAGCAGTACTTC
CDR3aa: CASSGQGVGEQYF

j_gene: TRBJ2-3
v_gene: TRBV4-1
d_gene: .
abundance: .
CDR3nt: TGCGCCAGCAGGTTAAGGGGTTTCACAGATACGCAGTATTTT
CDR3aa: CASRLRGFTDTQYF

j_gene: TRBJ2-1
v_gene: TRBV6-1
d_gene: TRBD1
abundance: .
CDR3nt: TGTGCCGTACATGAGACAGGGTCCTACAATGAGCAGTTCTTC
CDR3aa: CAVHETGSYNEQFF

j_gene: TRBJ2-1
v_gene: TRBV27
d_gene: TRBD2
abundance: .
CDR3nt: TGTGCCAGCAGTTTCAGGACTAGCGGGAGTCCGCAGTTCTTC
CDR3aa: CASSFRTSGSPQFF

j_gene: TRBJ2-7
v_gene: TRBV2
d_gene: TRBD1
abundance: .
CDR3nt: TGTGCCAGCAGTAACAGGGGGCGCGAGCAGTACTTC
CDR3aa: CASSNRGREQYF

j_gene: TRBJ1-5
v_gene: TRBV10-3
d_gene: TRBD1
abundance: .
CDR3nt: TGTGCCATCAGTGACTCCGGGACAGCTTATCAGCCCCAGCATTTT
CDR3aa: CAISDSGTAYQPQHF

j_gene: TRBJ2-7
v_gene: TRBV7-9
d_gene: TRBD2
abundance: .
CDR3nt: TGTGCCAGCCGGCCGACTAGCGGGACTCTAGGCGAGCAGTACTTC
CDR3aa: CASRPTSGTLGEQYF

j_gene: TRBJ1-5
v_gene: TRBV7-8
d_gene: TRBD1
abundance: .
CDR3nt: TGTGCCAGCAGCTTAGTGCAGGGGGACCTTAATCAGCCCCAGCATTTT
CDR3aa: CASSLVQGDLNQPQHF

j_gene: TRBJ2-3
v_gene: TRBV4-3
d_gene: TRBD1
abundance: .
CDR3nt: TGCGCCAGCAGCGAGGACAGGGGGCTGACAGATACGCAGTATTTT
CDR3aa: CASSEDRGLTDTQYF

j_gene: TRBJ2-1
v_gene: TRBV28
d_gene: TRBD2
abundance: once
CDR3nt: TGTGCCAGCCCCTCCAGCGGGAGTTTCAATGAGCAGTTCTTC
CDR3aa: CASPSSGSFNEQFF

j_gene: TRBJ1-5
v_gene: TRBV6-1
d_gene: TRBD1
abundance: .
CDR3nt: TGTGCCAGCAGCGGACAGGGGGTCGATCAGCCCCAGCATTTT
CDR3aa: CASSGQGVDQPQHF

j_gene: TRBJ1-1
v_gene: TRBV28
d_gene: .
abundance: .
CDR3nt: TGTGCCAGCAGTTTATGGTCCAGGGAGAACACTGAAGCTTTCTTT
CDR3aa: CASSLWSRENTEAFF

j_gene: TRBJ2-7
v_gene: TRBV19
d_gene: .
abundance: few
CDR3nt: TGTGCCAGTAGTATGGGGGCAGGGGACGAGCAGTACTTC
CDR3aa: CASSMGAGDEQYF

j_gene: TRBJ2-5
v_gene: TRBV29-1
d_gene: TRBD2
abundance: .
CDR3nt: TGCAGCGTCCCCCCAGTCCCGACTAGCGGGGCAAGTCAAGAGACCCAGTACTTC
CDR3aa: CSVPPVPTSGASQETQYF

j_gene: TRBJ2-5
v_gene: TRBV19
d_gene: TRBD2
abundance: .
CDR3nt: TGTGCCAGTACCCACCAAGCGGGGTACCAAGAGACCCAGTACTTC
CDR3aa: CASTHQAGYQETQYF

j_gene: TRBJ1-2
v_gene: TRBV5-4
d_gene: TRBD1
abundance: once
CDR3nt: TGTGCCAGCCGGGGACAGGGACCGTCTAACTATGGCTACACCTTC
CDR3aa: CASRGQGPSNYGYTF

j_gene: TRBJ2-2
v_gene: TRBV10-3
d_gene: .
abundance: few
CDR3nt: TGTGCCATCAGGGGCCAGGACAGCAACACCGGGGAGCTGTTTTTT
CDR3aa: CAIRGQDSNTGELFF

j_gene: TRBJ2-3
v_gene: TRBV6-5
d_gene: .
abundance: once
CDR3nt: TGTGCCAGCAGTTTCGGACTGACGACTAGCACAGATACGCAGTATTTT
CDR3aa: CASSFGLTTSTDTQYF

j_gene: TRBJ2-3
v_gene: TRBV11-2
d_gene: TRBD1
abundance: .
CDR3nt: TGTGCCAGCAGCTTAGTGGGACAGAGCACAGATACGCAGTATTTT
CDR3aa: CASSLVGQSTDTQYF

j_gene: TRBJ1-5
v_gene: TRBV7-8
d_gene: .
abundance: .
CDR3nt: TGTGCCAGCAGCTTAGGGAGACGGGGGGCTCGGGGGGATCAGCCCCAGCATTTT
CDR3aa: CASSLGRRGARGDQPQHF

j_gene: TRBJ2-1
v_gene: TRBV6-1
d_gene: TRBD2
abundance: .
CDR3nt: TGTGCCAGCAGTGGGGGGGGACCCTACAATGAGCAGTTCTTC
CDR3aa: CASSGGGPYNEQFF

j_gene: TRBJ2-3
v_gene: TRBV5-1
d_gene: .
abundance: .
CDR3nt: TGCGCCAGCAGCGACACCAGGGATACGCAGTATTTT
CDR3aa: CASSDTRDTQYF

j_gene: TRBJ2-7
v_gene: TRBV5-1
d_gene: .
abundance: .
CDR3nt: TGCGCCAGCAGCGTCGGCAGGCCCTACGAGCAGTACTTC
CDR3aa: CASSVGRPYEQYF

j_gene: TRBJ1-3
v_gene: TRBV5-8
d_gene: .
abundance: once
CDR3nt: TGTGCCAGCGGGACTTACTCTGGAAACACCATATATTTT
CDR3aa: CASGTYSGNTIYF

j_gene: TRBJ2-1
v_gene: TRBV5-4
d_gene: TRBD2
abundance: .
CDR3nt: TGTGCCAGCAGCTCACTAGCGGGGGGCGGTGAGCAGTTCTTC
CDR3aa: CASSSLAGGGEQFF

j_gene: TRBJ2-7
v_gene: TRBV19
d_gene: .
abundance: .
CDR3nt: TGTGCCAGTAGTCTTACCTTAGACAGGCGCGAGCAGTACTTC
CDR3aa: CASSLTLDRREQYF

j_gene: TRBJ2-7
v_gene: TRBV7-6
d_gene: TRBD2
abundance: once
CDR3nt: TGTGCCAGCAGCTTAGCGGGAGGGCTCTACGAGCAGTACTTC
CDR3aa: CASSLAGGLYEQYF

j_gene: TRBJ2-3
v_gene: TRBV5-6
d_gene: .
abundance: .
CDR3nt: TGTGCCAGCAGCTTGGGCCAGGGTTACACAGATACGCAGTATTTT
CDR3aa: CASSLGQGYTDTQYF

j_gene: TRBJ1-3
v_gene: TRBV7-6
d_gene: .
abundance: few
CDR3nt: TGTGCCAGCAGCTTAGCATATCTGGCAGGGGATGTAATCGACTCTGGAAACACCATATATTTT
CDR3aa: CASSLAYLAGDVIDSGNTIYF